This T cell receptor (beta chain) came from a study of cytomegalovirus exposure and HLA in healthy donors. Of note for this clone: Its specificity is not known. Since no conserved phenylalanine or tryptophan closes the CDR3, a read error is the likely cause.

Germline V gene lookup returns CDR1 SQVTM and CDR2 ANQGSEA. Trimming took 5 bases from V and 6 from J, leaving 19 bases between them. The CDR3 runs 14 residues. General study points: Clonal expansion, a later analysis showed, was greater in HLA-associated TCR beta chains than in equally common others. Later analysis identified around 15,000 TCR beta sequences associated with HLA alleles, using a false discovery rate threshold of 0.05.

Primers for the PCR totalled 60 Vbeta and 13 Jbeta. Profiled with immunoSEQ multiplex PCR; TCRdb holds only in-frame clones, not every one. The sample shows under 95,000 clones, about 8% of them seen only once. Healthy bone marrow donors made up the cohort. The receptor comes from a man aged 45-60 years in good health and CMV-seronegative. The chain has TRBV29-1 and TRBJ1-1; maybe TRBD1 (5 bases). The sequenced sample was PBMCs. The CDR3 loop reads CSVHRVGGGAEAFL. The CDR3 region has the DNA TGCAGCGTTCATCGTGTCGGGGGAGGAGCTGAAGCTTTCTTG.